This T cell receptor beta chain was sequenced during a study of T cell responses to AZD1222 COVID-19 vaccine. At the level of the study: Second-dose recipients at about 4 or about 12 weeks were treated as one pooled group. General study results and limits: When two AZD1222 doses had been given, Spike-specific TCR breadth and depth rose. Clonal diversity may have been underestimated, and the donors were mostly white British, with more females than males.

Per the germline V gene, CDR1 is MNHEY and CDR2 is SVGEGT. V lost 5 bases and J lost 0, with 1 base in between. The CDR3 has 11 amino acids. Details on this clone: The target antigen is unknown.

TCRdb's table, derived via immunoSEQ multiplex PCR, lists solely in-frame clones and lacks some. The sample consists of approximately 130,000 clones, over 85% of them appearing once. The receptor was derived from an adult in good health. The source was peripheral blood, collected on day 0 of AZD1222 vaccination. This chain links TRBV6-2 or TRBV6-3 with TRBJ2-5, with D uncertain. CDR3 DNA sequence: TGTGCCAGCAGTAACCAAGAGACCCAGTACTTC. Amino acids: CASSNQETQYF.